This TCR beta chain was recovered during a study of siplizumab effects on memory and regulatory T cells. Points from the study as a whole: The average Treg-derived proportion among mappable alloreactive CD4+ clones was 65% to 75% with siplizumab versus 25% to 30% in controls. Alloreactive sequences traceable to unstimulated CD4+ memory cells were significantly reduced by siplizumab. No more than a minor fraction of alloreactive clones could be traced back to unstimulated subsets.

Germline V gene sequence: CDR1 SGHKS, CDR2 YYEKEE (reference sequence). Trimming left V 4 bases short and J 8 bases short, with 18 bases between. This CDR3 spans 14 amino acids. Each sample yielded roughly 92,000 assayed TCR templates. Sequencing was performed with immunoSEQ multiplex PCR; in TCRdb, only in-frame clones are kept and a portion is missing. Here the sample spans about 63,000 clones, approximately 82% being singletons. There are a few counts of this clone. The antigen is not known. The chain uses TRBV5-5 and TRBJ1-1; D remains unclear. The TCR was taken from a human donor in good health. Material for sequencing was memory CD4+ T cells sorted from blood. The CDR3 region has the DNA TGTGCCAGCAGCCTTAGGTTGGCGCCGTCCGAAGCTTTCTTT. It specifies CASSLRLAPSEAFF.